Described below is a single T cell receptor (beta chain) sequence and its context. TCRdb reprocessed the 5' RACE reads with MiXCR, giving one entry per CDR3 protein. The sample has around 200,000 distinct CDR3 sequences, 20% to 25% seen once; the top ten hold about 21%. This entry is derived from a study of T-cell memory formation after mild COVID-19. Material: PBMCs or a T cell subset sorted from them (not recorded which). The origin of this receptor is an adult woman who had mild COVID-19 (a few samples of this study predate the infection). Cell type and time point are not known.

The CDR3 coding sequence is TGTGCCAGCAGCTTTCCCGGGACAGCTATGAACACTGAAGCTTTCTTT. Residues: CASSFPGTAMNTEAFF. The chain joins TRBV7-6 to TRBJ1-1; 7 positions match TRBD1. J lost 0 bases, V lost 3 bases, and 7 bases had no gene match. CDR3 size: 16 residues. Germline lookup yields CDR1 SGHVS and CDR2 FNYEAQ.